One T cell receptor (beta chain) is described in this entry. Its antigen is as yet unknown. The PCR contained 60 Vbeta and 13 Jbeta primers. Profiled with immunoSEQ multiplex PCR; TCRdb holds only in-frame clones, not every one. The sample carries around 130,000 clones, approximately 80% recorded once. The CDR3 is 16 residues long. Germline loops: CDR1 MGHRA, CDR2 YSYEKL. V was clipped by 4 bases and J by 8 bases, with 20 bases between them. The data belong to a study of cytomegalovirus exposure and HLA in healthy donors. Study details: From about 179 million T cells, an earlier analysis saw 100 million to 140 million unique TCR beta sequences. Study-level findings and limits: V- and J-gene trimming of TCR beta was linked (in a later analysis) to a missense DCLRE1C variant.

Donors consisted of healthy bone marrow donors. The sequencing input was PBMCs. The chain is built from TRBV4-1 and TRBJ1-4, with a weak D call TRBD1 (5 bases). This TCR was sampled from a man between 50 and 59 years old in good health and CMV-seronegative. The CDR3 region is CASSRLWGLPGEKLFF. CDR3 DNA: TGCGCCAGCAGCCGGCTGTGGGGACTTCCGGGGGAAAAACTGTTTTTT.